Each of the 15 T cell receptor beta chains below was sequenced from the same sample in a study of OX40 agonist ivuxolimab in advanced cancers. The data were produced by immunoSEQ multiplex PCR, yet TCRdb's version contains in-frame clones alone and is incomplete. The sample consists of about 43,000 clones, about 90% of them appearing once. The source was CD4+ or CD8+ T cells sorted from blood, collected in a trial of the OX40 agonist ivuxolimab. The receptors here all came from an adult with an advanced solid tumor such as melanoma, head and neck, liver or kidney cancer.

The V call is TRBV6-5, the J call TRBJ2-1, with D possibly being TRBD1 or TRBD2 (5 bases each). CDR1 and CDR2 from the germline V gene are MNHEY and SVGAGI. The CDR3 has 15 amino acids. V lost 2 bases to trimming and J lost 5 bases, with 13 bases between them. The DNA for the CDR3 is TGTGCCAGCAGTTACGGGGGTCCGCCCAACAATGAGCAGTTCTTC. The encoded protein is CASSYGGPPNNEQFF.

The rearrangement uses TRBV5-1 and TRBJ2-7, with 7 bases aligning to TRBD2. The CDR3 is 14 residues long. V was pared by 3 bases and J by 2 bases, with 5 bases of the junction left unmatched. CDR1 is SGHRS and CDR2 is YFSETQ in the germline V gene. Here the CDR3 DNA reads TGCGCCAGCAGCTATGGCGGGAGCGCCTACGAGCAGTACTTC. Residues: CASSYGGSAYEQYF.

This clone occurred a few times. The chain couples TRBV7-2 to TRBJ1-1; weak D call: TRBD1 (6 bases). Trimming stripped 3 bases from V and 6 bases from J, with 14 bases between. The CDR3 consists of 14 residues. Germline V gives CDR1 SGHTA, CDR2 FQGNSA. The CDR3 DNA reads TGTGCCAGCAGCTTCCACAGCGGGGGCTCTGAAGCTTTCTTT. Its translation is CASSFHSGGSEAFF.

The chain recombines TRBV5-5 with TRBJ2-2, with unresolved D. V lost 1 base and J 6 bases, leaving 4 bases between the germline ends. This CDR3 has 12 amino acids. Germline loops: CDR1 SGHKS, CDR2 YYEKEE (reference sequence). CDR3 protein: CASSLWSGELFF. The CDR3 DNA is TGTGCCAGCAGCTTGTGGTCCGGGGAGCTGTTTTTT.

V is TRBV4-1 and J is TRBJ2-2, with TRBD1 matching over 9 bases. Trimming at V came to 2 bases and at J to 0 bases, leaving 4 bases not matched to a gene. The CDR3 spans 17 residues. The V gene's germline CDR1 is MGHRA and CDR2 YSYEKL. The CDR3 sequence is CASSQNRQGANTGELFF. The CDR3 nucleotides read TGCGCCAGCAGCCAAAATAGACAGGGGGCGAACACCGGGGAGCTGTTTTTT.

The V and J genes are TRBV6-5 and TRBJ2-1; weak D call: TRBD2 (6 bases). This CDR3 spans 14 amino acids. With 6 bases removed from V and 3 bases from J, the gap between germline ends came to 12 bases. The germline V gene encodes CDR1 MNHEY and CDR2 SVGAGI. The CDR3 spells CASSIGTYYNEQFF. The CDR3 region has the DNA TGTGCCAGCAGCATCGGGACTTACTACAATGAGCAGTTCTTC.

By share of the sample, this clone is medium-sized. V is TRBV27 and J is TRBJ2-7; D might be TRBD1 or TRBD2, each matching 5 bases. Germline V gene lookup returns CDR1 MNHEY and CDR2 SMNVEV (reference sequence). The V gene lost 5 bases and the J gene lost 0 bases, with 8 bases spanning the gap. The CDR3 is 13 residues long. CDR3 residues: CASSPGTSYEQYF. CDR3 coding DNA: TGTGCCAGCAGTCCCGGGACCTCCTACGAGCAGTACTTC.

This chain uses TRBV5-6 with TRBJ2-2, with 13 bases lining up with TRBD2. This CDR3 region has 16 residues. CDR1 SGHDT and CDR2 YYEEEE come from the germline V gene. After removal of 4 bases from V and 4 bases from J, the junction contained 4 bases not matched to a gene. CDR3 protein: CASSPGLAGATGELFF. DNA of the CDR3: TGTGCCAGCAGCCCCGGACTAGCGGGAGCCACCGGGGAGCTGTTTTTT. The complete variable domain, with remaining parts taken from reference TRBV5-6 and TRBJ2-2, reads DAGVTQSPTHLIKTRGQQVTLRCSPKSGHDTVSWYQQALGQGPQFIFQYYEEEERQRGNFPDRFSGHQFPNYSSELNVNALLLGDSALYLCASSPGLAGATGELFFGEGSRLTVL.

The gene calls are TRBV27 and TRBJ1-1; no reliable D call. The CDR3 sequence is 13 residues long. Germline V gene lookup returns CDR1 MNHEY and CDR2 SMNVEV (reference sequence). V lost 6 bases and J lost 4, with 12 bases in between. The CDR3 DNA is TGTGCCAGCAGGATTAGGGAGTTCACTGAAGCTTTCTTT. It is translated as CASRIREFTEAFF.

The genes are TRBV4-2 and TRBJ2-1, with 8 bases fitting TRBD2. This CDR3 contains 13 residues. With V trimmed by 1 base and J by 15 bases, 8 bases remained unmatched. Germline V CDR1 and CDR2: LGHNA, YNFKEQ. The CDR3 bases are TGTGCCAGCAGCCAAGGGGGACTAGTCCATCGGTTCTTC. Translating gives CASSQGGLVHRFF.

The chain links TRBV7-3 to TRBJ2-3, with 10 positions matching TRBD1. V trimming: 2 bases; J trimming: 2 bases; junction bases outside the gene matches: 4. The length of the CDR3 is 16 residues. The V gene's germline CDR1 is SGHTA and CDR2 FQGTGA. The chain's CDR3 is CASSLPGTGVTDTQYF. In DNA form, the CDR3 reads TGTGCCAGCAGCTTACCCGGGACAGGGGTCACAGATACGCAGTATTTT.

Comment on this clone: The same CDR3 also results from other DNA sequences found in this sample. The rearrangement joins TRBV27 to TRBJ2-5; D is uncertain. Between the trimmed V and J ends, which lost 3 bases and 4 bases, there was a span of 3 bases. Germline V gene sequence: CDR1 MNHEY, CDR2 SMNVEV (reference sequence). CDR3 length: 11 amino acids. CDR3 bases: TGTGCCAGCAGTTTGGGAGAGACCCAGTACTTC. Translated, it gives CASSLGETQYF.

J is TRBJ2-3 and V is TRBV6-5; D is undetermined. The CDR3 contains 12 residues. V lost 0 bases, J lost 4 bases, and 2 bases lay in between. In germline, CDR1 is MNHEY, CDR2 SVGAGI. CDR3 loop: CASSYSSDTQYF. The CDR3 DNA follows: TGTGCCAGCAGTTACTCTTCAGATACGCAGTATTTT.

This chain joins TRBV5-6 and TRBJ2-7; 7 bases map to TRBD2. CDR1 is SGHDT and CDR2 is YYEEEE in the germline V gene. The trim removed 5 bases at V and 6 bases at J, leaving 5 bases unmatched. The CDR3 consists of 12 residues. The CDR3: CASSMGGVEQYV. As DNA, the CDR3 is TGTGCCAGCAGTATGGGAGGGGTCGAGCAGTACGTC.

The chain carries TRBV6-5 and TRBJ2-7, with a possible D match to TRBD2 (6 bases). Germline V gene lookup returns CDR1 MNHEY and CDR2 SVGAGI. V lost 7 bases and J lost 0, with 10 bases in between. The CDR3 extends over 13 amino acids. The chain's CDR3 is CASKAGLSYEQYF. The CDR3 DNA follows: TGTGCCAGCAAGGCGGGACTCTCCTACGAGCAGTACTTC.